Shown below are 9 T cell receptor beta chains from a single sample sequenced in a study of cytomegalovirus exposure and HLA in healthy donors. The PCR had 60 Vbeta and 13 Jbeta primers. Profiled with immunoSEQ multiplex PCR; TCRdb holds only in-frame clones, not every one. The table lists more than 80,000 clones, approximately 72% of them singletons. Sequencing used PBMCs. The receptors shown here come from a woman in her thirties or forties in good health and CMV-seropositive.

This chain connects TRBV28 to TRBJ1-3; D not certain. Trimming removed 6 bases at V and 3 bases at J, with 6 bases between. The CDR3 totals 12 residues. From germline, CDR1 is MDHEN and CDR2 SYDVKM. CDR3 region: CASRSGGNTIYF. The DNA for the CDR3 is TGTGCCAGCAGGTCGGGTGGAAACACCATATATTTT. The variable domain in full, completed from reference TRBV28 and TRBJ1-3, reads DVKVTQSSRYLVKRTGEKVFLECVQDMDHENMFWYRQDPGLGLRLIYFSYDVKMKEKGDIPEGYSVSREKKERFSLILESASTNQTSMYLCASRSGGNTIYFGEGSWLTVV.

The CDR3 bases are TGTGCCAGCAGTGAACTCCACGAGCAGTACTTC. Residues: CASSELHEQYF. The V call is TRBV2, the J call TRBJ2-7; D gene ambiguous. Germline assignment: CDR1 SNHLY and CDR2 FYNNEI. The CDR3 is 11 residues long. V was pared by 2 bases and J by 5 bases, with 4 bases between.

The J gene is TRBJ2-1, the V gene TRBV5-1; D possibly corresponds to TRBD2 (5 bases). The germline CDR1 and CDR2 sequences are SGHRS and YFSETQ. The CDR3 consists of 15 residues. V was clipped by 0 bases and J by 3 bases, with 10 bases between them. The CDR3 coding sequence is TGCGCCAGCAGCTTGGAGGGTCGGGACTACAATGAGCAGTTCTTC. Protein sequence: CASSLEGRDYNEQFF.

The table lists this clone with a few counts. V gene TRBV7-9 combines with J gene TRBJ1-1; D is perhaps TRBD1 (6 bases). Germline V gene sequence: CDR1 SEHNR, CDR2 FQNEAQ (reference sequence). The CDR3 totals 15 residues. The V end was cut by 7 bases, the J end by 2 bases, with 17 bases between. CDR3 protein: CASNTDKTGNTEAFF. The DNA for the CDR3 is TGTGCCAGCAACACGGATAAGACAGGAAACACTGAAGCTTTCTTT.

The chain has TRBV7-9 and TRBJ2-3, with TRBD2 matching 9 bases. Trimming cost V 5 bases and J 1 base; bases outside gene matches: 13. The CDR3 extends over 18 amino acids. Germline CDR1 is SEHNR and CDR2 is FQNEAQ (reference sequence). This chain's CDR3 is CASSHSIVRLAGTDTQYF. The CDR3 region has the DNA TGTGCCAGCAGCCATAGCATTGTGAGACTAGCGGGCACAGATACGCAGTATTTT.

The V gene is TRBV10-3, the J gene TRBJ1-5, with 7 bases that match TRBD1. Germline V CDR1 and CDR2: ENHRY, SYGVKD. Trimming removed 7 bases from V and 4 bases from J; junction bases left unmatched: 7. The CDR3 is 14 amino acids. CDR3 in amino acids: CAIKGARGNQPQHF. The CDR3 region has the DNA TGTGCCATCAAGGGGGCACGGGGAAATCAGCCCCAGCATTTT.

The chain has TRBV11-2 and TRBJ2-5; 8 nucleotides align to TRBD2. CDR1 and CDR2 (germline): SGHAT, FQNNGV. This CDR3 has 15 residues. Trimming at V came to 4 bases and at J to 1 base, leaving 5 bases not matched to a gene. DNA for the CDR3: TGTGCCAGCAGCTCTACTAGCGGACTCCAAGAGACCCAGTACTTC. It translates to CASSSTSGLQETQYF.

The J gene is TRBJ2-7, the V gene TRBV19; TRBD2 matches 10 bases. The V gene's germline CDR1 is LNHDA and CDR2 SQIVND (reference sequence). This CDR3 is 15 amino acids long. V lost 4 bases and J lost 5; bases outside the gene matches: 8. CDR3 protein: CASSTESGRAHEQYF. Here the CDR3 DNA reads TGTGCCAGTAGTACTGAAAGCGGGAGGGCCCACGAGCAGTACTTC.

The V call is TRBV5-4, the J call TRBJ1-1; D is perhaps TRBD1 (5 bases). The CDR3 extends over 13 amino acids. Between the trimmed V and J ends, which lost 1 base and 7 bases, there was a span of 11 bases. The germline CDR1 and CDR2 sequences are SGHNT and YYREEE (reference sequence). The CDR3 loop reads CASSLKGRGEAFF. CDR3 in DNA: TGTGCCAGCAGCTTGAAGGGGCGGGGTGAAGCTTTCTTT.